This TCR beta chain originates from a study of early T cells in non-severe SARS-CoV-2 infection. Study summary: Chains from this unsorted whole-blood bulk RNA could not be paired.

This clonotype was picked up many times. Attachment of unique molecular identifiers was made to individual cDNA molecules. TCRdb reprocessed the 5' RACE reads with MiXCR, giving one entry per CDR3 protein. The sample holds approximately 62,000 distinct CDR3 sequences; roughly an eighth are singletons and the top ten take around 4.5%. Sample: whole blood. The clonotype was recovered from an adult who was a healthcare worker with PCR-confirmed SARS-CoV-2 infection or an uninfected control (not recorded which).

The CDR3 region is CASSSGTEGNEQFF. The CDR3, as DNA: TGCGCCAGCAGCTCGGGGACCGAGGGGAATGAGCAGTTCTTC. This sequence joins TRBV5-1 and TRBJ2-1; TRBD1 or TRBD2 may be the D gene (5 bases each). The CDR3 sequence is 14 residues long. Trimming shortened V by 3 bases and J by 7 bases, and 14 bases separated the two germline ends. The V gene's germline CDR1 is SGHRS and CDR2 YFSETQ.